This T cell receptor (beta chain) was sequenced for a study of regulatory dendritic cells for organ transplantation. General study points: The most alloreactive TCR clonotypes were found in resting memory CD8+ cells.

The V gene end was trimmed by 1 base and the J gene end by 13 bases; junction bases not matched to a gene: 7. CDR1 is SGHDN, CDR2 FVKESK, per germline. CDR3 length: 13 residues. Using immunoSEQ multiplex PCR, the repertoire was profiled, and TCRdb retains in-frame clones only, with some absent. The sample yields roughly 4,000 clones, 45% to 75% seen once. CFSE-labeled sorted T cells met regulatory or mature dendritic cells for less than 6 days. As to this clone: Its antigen is unidentified.

The clonotype originates from a human donor in good health. The chain carries TRBV14 and TRBJ2-1; 7 bases agree with TRBD1. Material: memory CD8+ T cells from blood cultured with dendritic cells. Subset: CD45RO+ memory T cells. CDR3 DNA sequence: TGTGCCAGCAGCCAAGCCGGGACAGATAGACAGTTCTTC. Encoded protein: CASSQAGTDRQFF. The full variable domain, with the rest looked up from reference TRBV14 and TRBJ2-1, is EAGVTQFPSHSVIEKGQTVTLRCDPISGHDNLYWYRRVMGKEIKFLLHFVKESKQDESGMPNNRFLAERTGGTYSTLKVQPAELEDSGVYFCASSQAGTDRQFFGPGTRLTVL.